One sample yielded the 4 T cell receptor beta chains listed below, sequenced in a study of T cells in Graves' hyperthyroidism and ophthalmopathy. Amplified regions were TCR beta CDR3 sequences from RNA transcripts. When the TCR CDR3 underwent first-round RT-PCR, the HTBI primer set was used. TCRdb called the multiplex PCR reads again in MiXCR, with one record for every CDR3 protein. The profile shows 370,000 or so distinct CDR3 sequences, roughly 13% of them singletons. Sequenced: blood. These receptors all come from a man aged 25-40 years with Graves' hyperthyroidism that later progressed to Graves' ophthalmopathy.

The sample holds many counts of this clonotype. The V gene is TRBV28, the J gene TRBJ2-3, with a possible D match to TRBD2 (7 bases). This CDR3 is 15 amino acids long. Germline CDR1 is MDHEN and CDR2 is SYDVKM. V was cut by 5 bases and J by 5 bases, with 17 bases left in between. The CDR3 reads CASSPPGGLVDTQYF. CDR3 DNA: TGTGCCAGCAGTCCCCCCGGGGGGCTGGTAGATACGCAGTATTTT.

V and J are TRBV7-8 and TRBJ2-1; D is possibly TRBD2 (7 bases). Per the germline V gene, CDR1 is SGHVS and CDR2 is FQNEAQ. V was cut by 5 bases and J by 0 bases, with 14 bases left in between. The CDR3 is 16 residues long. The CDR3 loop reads CASSKEGGGSYNEQFF. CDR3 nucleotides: TGTGCCAGCAGCAAAGAAGGGGGGGGCTCCTACAATGAGCAGTTCTTC.

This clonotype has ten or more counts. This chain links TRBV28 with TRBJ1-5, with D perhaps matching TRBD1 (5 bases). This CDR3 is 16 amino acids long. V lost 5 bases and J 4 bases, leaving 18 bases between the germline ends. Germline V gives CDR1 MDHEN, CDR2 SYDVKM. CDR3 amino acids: CASSLPPGLGNQPQHF. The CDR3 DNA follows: TGTGCCAGCAGTCTTCCCCCAGGGTTAGGGAATCAGCCCCAGCATTTT.

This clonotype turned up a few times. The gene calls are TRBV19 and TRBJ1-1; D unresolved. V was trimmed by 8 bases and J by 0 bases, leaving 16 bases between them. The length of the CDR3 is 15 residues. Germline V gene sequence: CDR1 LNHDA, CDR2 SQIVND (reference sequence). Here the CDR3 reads CASRREGAMNTEAFF. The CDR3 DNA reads TGTGCCAGTCGCCGGGAGGGCGCCATGAACACTGAAGCTTTCTTT.